The source of this T cell receptor (beta chain) is a study of beta chain features in type 1 diabetes. Notes on the study in general: PCR could preferentially amplify shorter templates, alike in patients and controls.

Reverse transcribing all isolated RNA meant expressed TCRB transcripts were sequenced. This table comes from immunoSEQ multiplex PCR, and its TCRdb copy is limited to in-frame clones, with some not included. Seen here are 450,000 or so clones, roughly an eighth observed once, and the top ten hold 0.045% to 0.05%. Cell sorting via CD45RO/CCR7/CD25/CD127/CD95/CD27 was performed to obtain CD4+ naive, central memory, regulatory and stem cell-like memory cells. This clone was seen more than once but under ten times. Antigen unknown. The CDR3 runs to 15 residues. CDR1 and CDR2 (germline): SGHTA, FQGNSA. The J segment lost 8 bases and the V segment lost 7 bases, leaving 10 bases of the junction unmatched.

The receptor's source is a woman between 18 and 30 years old in good health. The chain joins TRBV7-2 to TRBJ2-1, with 11 nucleotides matching TRBD2. What was sequenced was naive CD4+ T cells from blood. The CDR3 region is CASTRIGTSGYEQFF. The DNA for the CDR3 is TGTGCCAGCACCAGAATCGGGACTAGCGGCTATGAGCAGTTCTTC.